The clone carrying this TCR beta chain was seen a few times. The CDR3 length is 12 residues. From germline, CDR1 is SEHNR and CDR2 FQNEAQ (reference sequence). V gave up 3 bases and J gave up 8 bases, with 10 bases separating them. The data were obtained in a study of T cells in Graves' hyperthyroidism and ophthalmopathy. RNA transcripts gave rise to amplified TCR beta CDR3 regions. HTBI primers drove first-round RT-PCR of the TCR CDR3. TCRdb re-derived calls from the multiplex PCR reads in MiXCR, one entry per CDR3 protein. The sample has over 350,000 distinct CDR3 sequences, around 18% seen once. Fresh peripheral blood, about 9.9 ml, yielded the PBMCs.

The sample was blood. The gene calls are TRBV7-9 and TRBJ1-2; D is possibly TRBD1 (5 bases). The sequence was collected from a man between 18 and 35 years old with Graves' ophthalmopathy. CDR3 sequence reads: CASSLGGEGYTF. CDR3 bases: TGTGCCAGCAGCTTGGGGGGGGAAGGCTACACCTTC.